This TCR beta chain was obtained from a study of T cell clonotyping in hematopoietic cell transplantation. Study-wide results and limits: Pathologically expanded recipient clonotypes increased progressively from day 30 to day 180 as diversity fell.

Profiled with immunoSEQ multiplex PCR; TCRdb holds only in-frame clones, not every one. This table holds 1,500 to 2,000 clones, about four fifths found once. Recipient blood drawn about 28 days pretransplant and days 30, 100, 180 after. V shed 4 bases and J shed 4 bases, with 4 bases lying between them. This CDR3 has 11 residues. Germline CDR1 and CDR2: SGHTA and FQGTGA. With respect to this clone: The antigen is not known.

The receptor was isolated from a male patient in his fifties who had an allogeneic stem cell transplant from an unrelated donor, so the T cells may come from the graft donor. Some clones in this sample may be carry-over from other donors' samples. The sample here was peripheral blood mononuclear cells, taken 30 days after allogeneic stem cell transplant. This chain links TRBV7-3 with TRBJ1-1; no clear D. The CDR3 DNA reads TGTGCCAGCAGCTCAGGCACTGAAGCTTTCTTT. Translation: CASSSGTEAFF.